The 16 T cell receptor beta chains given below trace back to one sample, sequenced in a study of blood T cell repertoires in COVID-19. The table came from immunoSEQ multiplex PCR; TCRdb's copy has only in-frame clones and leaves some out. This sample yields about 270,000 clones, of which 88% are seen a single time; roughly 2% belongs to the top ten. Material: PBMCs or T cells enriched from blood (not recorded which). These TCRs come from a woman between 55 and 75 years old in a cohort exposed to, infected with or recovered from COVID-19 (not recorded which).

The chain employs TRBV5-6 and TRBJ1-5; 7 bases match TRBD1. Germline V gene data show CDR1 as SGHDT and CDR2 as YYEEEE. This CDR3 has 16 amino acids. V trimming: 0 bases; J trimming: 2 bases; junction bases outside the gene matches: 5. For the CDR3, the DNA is TGTGCCAGCAGCTTGGGACAGGGAAGGCGCAATCAGCCCCAGCATTTT. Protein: CASSLGQGRRNQPQHF.

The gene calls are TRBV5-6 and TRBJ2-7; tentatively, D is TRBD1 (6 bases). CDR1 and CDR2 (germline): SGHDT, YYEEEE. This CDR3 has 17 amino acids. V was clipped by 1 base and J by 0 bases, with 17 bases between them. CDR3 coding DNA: TGTGCCAGCAGCTTGACTGGGGGCGGGCGTTTCTCCTACGAGCAGTACTTC. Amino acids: CASSLTGGGRFSYEQYF.

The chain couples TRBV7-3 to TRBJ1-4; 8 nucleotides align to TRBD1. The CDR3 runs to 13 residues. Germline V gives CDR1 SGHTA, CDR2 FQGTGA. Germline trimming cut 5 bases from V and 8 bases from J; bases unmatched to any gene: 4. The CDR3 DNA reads TGTGCCAGCAGCACTAACAGGGGGGAAAAACTGTTTTTT. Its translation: CASSTNRGEKLFF.

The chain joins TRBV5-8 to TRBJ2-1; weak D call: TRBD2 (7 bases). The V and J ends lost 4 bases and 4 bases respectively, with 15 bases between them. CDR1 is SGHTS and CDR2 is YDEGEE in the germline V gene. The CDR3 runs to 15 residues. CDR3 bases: TGTGCCAGCAGCGCGGGGGACATGAAATACAATGAGCAGTTCTTC. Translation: CASSAGDMKYNEQFF.

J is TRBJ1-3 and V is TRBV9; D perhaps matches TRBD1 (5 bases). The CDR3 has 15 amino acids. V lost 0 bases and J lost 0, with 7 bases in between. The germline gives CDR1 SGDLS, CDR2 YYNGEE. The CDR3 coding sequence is TGTGCCAGCAGCGTAGGGGGGGACTCTGGAAACACCATATATTTT. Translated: CASSVGGDSGNTIYF.

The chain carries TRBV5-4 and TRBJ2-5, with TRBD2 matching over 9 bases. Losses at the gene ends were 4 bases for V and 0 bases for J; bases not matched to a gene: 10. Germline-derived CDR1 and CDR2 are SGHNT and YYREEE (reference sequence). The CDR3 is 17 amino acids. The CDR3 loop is CASSPNRAGGNQETQYF. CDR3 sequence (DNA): TGTGCCAGCAGCCCGAACCGAGCGGGAGGTAACCAAGAGACCCAGTACTTC.

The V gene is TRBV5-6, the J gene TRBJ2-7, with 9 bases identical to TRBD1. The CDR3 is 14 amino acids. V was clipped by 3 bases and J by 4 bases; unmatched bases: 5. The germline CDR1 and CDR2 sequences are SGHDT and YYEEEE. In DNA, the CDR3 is TGTGCCAGCAGCTGGACAGGGGTAGGTTACGAGCAGTACTTC. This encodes CASSWTGVGYEQYF.

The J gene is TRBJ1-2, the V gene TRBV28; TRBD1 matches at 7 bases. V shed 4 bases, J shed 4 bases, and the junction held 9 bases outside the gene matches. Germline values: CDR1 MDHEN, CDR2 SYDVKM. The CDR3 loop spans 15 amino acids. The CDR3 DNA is TGTGCCAGCAGTTATTCAGGGGGTGTGGGCTATGGCTACACCTTC. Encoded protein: CASSYSGGVGYGYTF.

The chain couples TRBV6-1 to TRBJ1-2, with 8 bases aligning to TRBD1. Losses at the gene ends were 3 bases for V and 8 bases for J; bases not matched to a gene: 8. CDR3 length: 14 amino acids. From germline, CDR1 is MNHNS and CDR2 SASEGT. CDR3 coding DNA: TGTGCCAGCAGTGATGACAGGGGTTTGGGCGGCTACACCTTC. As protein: CASSDDRGLGGYTF.

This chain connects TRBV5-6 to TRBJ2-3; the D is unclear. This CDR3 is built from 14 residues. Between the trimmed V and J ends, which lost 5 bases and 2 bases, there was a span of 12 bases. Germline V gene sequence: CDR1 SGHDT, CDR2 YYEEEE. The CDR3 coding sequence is TGTGCCAGCAGTTCCCGACTCAACACAGATACGCAGTATTTT. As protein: CASSSRLNTDTQYF.

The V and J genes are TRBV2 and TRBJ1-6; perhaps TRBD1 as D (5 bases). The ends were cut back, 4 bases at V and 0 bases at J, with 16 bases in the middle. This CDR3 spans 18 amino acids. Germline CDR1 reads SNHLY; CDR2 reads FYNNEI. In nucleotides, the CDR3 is TGTGCCAGCAGTGTAAAAAGGGACTCCAGCTCCTATAATTCACCCCTCCACTTT. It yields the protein CASSVKRDSSSYNSPLHF.

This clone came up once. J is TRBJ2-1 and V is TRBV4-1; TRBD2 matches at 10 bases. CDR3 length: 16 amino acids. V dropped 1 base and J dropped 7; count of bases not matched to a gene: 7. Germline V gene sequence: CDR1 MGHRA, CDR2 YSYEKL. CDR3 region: CASSQVLAGEWNEQFF. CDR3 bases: TGCGCCAGCAGCCAAGTCCTAGCGGGAGAATGGAATGAGCAGTTCTTC.

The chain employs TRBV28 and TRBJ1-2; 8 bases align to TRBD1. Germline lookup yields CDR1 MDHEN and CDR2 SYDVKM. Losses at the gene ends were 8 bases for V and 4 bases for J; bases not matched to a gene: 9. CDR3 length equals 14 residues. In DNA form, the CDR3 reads TGTGCCAGCCGAATCCCTACAGGGGGCTATGGCTACACCTTC. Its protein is CASRIPTGGYGYTF.

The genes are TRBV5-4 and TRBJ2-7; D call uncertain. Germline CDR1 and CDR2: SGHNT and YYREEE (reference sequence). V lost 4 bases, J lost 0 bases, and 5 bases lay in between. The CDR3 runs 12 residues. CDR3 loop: CASSINSYEQYF. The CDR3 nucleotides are TGTGCCAGCAGCATAAACTCCTACGAGCAGTACTTC. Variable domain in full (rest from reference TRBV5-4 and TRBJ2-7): ETGVTQSPTHLIKTRGQQVTLRCSSQSGHNTVSWYQQALGQGPQFIFQYYREEENGRGNFPPRFSGLQFPNYSSELNVNALELDDSALYLCASSINSYEQYFGPGTRLTVT.

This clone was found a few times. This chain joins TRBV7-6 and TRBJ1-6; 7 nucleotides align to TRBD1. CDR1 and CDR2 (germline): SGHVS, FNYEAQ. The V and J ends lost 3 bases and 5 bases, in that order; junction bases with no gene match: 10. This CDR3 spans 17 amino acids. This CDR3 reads CASSLYPGTADNSPLHF. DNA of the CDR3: TGTGCCAGCAGCTTGTACCCCGGGACAGCAGATAATTCACCCCTCCACTTT.

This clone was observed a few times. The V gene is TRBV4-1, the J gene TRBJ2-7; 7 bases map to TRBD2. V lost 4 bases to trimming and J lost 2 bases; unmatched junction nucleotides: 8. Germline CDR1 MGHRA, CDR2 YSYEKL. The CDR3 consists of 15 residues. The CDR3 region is CASSPAGRATYEQYF. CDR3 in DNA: TGCGCCAGCAGCCCTGCGGGGAGGGCAACCTACGAGCAGTACTTC.